The rows below give T cell receptor beta chains drawn from one sample of a study of T cell responses to AZD1222 COVID-19 vaccine. Repertoires were generated with immunoSEQ multiplex PCR, while TCRdb's copy carries only in-frame clones and drops some. The sample shows under 150,000 clones, around 92% of them seen only once. The starting material was peripheral blood, obtained on day 0 of AZD1222 vaccination. These receptors came from an adult in good health. Both conserved end residues are part of each CDR3. A D gene is named only where the DNA matches it firmly. Where a row states a size, it is once, few, many or the class of an expanded clone; other rows omit it.

d_call j_call clone_size v_call cdr3_aa cdr3_nt
. TRBJ2-5 . TRBV2 CASSGRRGKEPETQYF TGTGCCAGCAGTGGACGACGGGGCAAAGAGCCGGAGACCCAGTACTTC
. TRBJ2-1 . TRBV18 CASSPLDRLDEQFF TGTGCCAGCTCACCGTTAGACCGGTTGGATGAGCAGTTCTTC
. TRBJ2-7 . TRBV10-3 CAISEGLGEQYF TGTGCCATCAGTGAGGGGCTTGGGGAGCAGTACTTC
. TRBJ2-2 . TRBV6-5 CASASRNTGELFF TGTGCCAGCGCTAGCCGGAACACCGGGGAGCTGTTTTTT
. TRBJ1-1 once TRBV11-1 CASSLSGTRNTEAFF TGTGCCAGCAGCTTATCCGGCACCCGGAACACTGAAGCTTTCTTT
. TRBJ1-1 . TRBV12-3/TRBV12-4 CASRPTGNTEAFF TGTGCCAGCAGACCTACGGGCAACACTGAAGCTTTCTTT
. TRBJ1-1 . TRBV29-1 CSVDGGRAEAFF TGCAGCGTTGATGGGGGCCGGGCTGAAGCTTTCTTT
TRBD1 TRBJ1-1 . TRBV6-5 CASSYSRDRDTEAFF TGTGCCAGCAGTTACTCAAGAGACAGGGACACTGAAGCTTTCTTT
. TRBJ1-2 . TRBV27 CASSLTPWQLDGYTF TGTGCCAGCAGCCTTACTCCTTGGCAACTAGATGGCTACACCTTC
. TRBJ1-5 few TRBV4-1 CASSQVAVSPQPQHF TGCGCCAGCAGCCAAGTTGCCGTCTCTCCTCAGCCCCAGCATTTT
. TRBJ2-6 . TRBV15 CATRGTEISGANVLTF TGTGCCACAAGAGGGACGGAGATCTCTGGGGCCAACGTCCTGACTTTC
. TRBJ2-3 . TRBV5-1 CASSGTQGADTQYF TGCGCCAGCAGCGGGACTCAGGGGGCAGATACGCAGTATTTT
TRBD2 TRBJ2-7 . TRBV14 CASSQILAGAGEQYF TGTGCCAGCAGCCAGATTCTAGCGGGAGCAGGGGAGCAGTACTTC
. TRBJ1-3 . TRBV6-5 CASSSYPAGNGNTIYF TGTGCCAGCAGTTCATACCCGGCAGGCAATGGAAACACCATATATTTT
. TRBJ1-2 once TRBV6-5 CASSYSSGPGYGYTF TGTGCCAGCAGTTACTCGAGTGGGCCCGGCTATGGCTACACCTTC
TRBD2 TRBJ2-1 . TRBV25-1 CASSDLSSGRSYNEQFF TGTGCCAGCAGTGATTTATCTAGCGGGAGGAGTTACAATGAGCAGTTCTTC
. TRBJ2-7 . TRBV5-4 CASSQNAYEQYF TGTGCCAGCAGCCAAAACGCCTACGAGCAGTACTTC
. TRBJ2-7 . TRBV12-3/TRBV12-4 CASSLGGTYEQYF TGTGCCAGCAGTTTAGGAGGGACCTACGAGCAGTACTTC
TRBD1 TRBJ1-4 . TRBV6-5 CASSYRHRGTNEKLFF TGTGCCAGCAGTTACCGCCACAGGGGAACTAATGAAAAACTGTTTTTT
. TRBJ2-6 . TRBV19 CASSRATGSGANVLTF TGTGCCAGTAGTAGGGCTACAGGGTCTGGGGCCAACGTCCTGACTTTC
. TRBJ2-1 . TRBV7-9 CASSLDAGDEQFF TGTGCCAGCAGCTTAGATGCTGGGGATGAGCAGTTCTTC
. TRBJ2-1 . TRBV7-3 CASSLRPSGYNEQFF TGTGCCAGCAGCTTACGGCCATCCGGGTACAATGAGCAGTTCTTC
. TRBJ2-7 . TRBV27 CASSTGQYEQYF TGTGCCAGCAGTACAGGACAGTACGAGCAGTACTTC
. TRBJ2-7 . TRBV7-9 CASSLALAGNNYEQYF TGTGCCAGCAGCTTAGCTCTTGCAGGGAATAACTACGAGCAGTACTTC
TRBD1 TRBJ1-2 . TRBV6-1 CASSELRDSNYGYTF TGTGCCAGCAGTGAACTCCGGGACAGCAACTATGGCTACACCTTC
. TRBJ2-5 . TRBV2 CASTGNQETQYF TGTGCCAGCACCGGCAACCAAGAGACCCAGTACTTC
. TRBJ2-5 . TRBV27 CASSYGDQETQYF TGTGCCAGCAGTTACGGGGACCAAGAGACCCAGTACTTC
. TRBJ2-3 . TRBV29-1 CSVEGQITDTQYF TGCAGCGTTGAAGGACAGATCACAGATACGCAGTATTTT
. TRBJ1-4 . TRBV28 CASHSGTHNEKLFF TGTGCCAGCCACTCCGGGACCCATAATGAAAAACTGTTTTTT
TRBD1 TRBJ1-5 . TRBV20-1 CSASPDREVQPQHF TGCAGTGCTAGTCCCGACAGGGAGGTTCAGCCCCAGCATTTT
. TRBJ1-3 few TRBV27 CASSLRAGNTIYF TGTGCCAGCAGTTTACGGGCCGGAAACACCATATATTTT
. TRBJ2-2 few TRBV5-6 CASSSMVRVNTGELFF TGTGCCAGCAGCTCTATGGTTCGGGTGAACACCGGGGAGCTGTTTTTT
TRBD2 TRBJ2-3 . TRBV4-2 CASSQEASGSGPTDTQYF TGTGCCAGCAGTCAAGAGGCTAGCGGGTCGGGGCCCACAGATACGCAGTATTTT
. TRBJ1-5 . TRBV30 CAWSKRSSSQPQHF TGTGCCTGGAGCAAGCGGAGTTCCTCTCAGCCCCAGCATTTT
TRBD1 TRBJ1-4 . TRBV29-1 CSVGGQGYEKLFF TGCAGCGTTGGGGGACAGGGTTACGAAAAACTGTTTTTT
. TRBJ1-2 . TRBV5-1 CASSILGTYGYTF TGCGCCAGCAGCATCCTAGGGACCTATGGCTACACCTTC
TRBD1 TRBJ2-1 . TRBV27 CASSPRTGRYNEQFF TGTGCCAGCAGTCCTCGGACAGGCCGCTACAATGAGCAGTTCTTC
TRBD2 TRBJ2-1 . TRBV5-5 CASSRLAEYNEQFF TGTGCCAGCAGTCGACTAGCGGAGTACAATGAGCAGTTCTTC
TRBD1 TRBJ1-1 . TRBV6-5 CASSPDRGNTEAFF TGTGCCAGCAGTCCGGACAGGGGAAACACTGAAGCTTTCTTT
. TRBJ2-5 . TRBV5-1 CASSLAGVVETQYF TGCGCCAGCAGCTTGGCGGGAGTTGTTGAGACCCAGTACTTC
TRBD1 TRBJ2-7 . TRBV19 CASSVRQGDYEQYF TGTGCCAGTAGTGTAAGACAGGGAGACTACGAGCAGTACTTC
. TRBJ1-1 . TRBV5-1 CASSPSRELHTEAFF TGCGCCAGCAGCCCATCCCGGGAGCTACACACTGAAGCTTTCTTT
TRBD1 TRBJ1-6 . TRBV9 CASSGPTGGVSPLHF TGTGCCAGCAGCGGACCGACAGGGGGCGTTTCACCCCTCCACTTT
TRBD2 TRBJ2-4 . TRBV28 CASGQRERRNIQYF TGTGCCAGCGGACAGCGGGAGCGTAGAAACATTCAGTACTTC
. TRBJ2-5 . TRBV27 CASSLGGVQETQYF TGTGCCAGCAGTTTAGGAGGGGTTCAAGAGACCCAGTACTTC
. TRBJ2-3 . TRBV5-1 CASSQVWTDTQYF TGCGCCAGCAGCCAGGTCTGGACAGATACGCAGTATTTT
. TRBJ2-6 . TRBV5-1 CASKYSSGANVLTF TGCGCCAGCAAGTACAGCTCTGGGGCCAACGTCCTGACTTTC
. TRBJ2-1 . TRBV5-1 CASSPGPNNEQFF TGCGCCAGCAGCCCCGGACCCAACAATGAGCAGTTCTTC
. TRBJ2-3 . TRBV6-1 CASSEASRAKDTQYF TGTGCCAGCAGTGAAGCGTCCAGGGCGAAAGATACGCAGTATTTT
. TRBJ1-1 . TRBV6-5 CASSYSAGWNTEAFF TGTGCCAGCAGTTACTCGGCAGGGTGGAACACTGAAGCTTTCTTT
. TRBJ2-2 few TRBV11-3 CASSLPRVVNGELFF TGTGCCAGCAGCTTACCCCGGGTTGTGAACGGGGAGCTGTTTTTT
. TRBJ2-3 . TRBV20-1 CSARDRGTQYF TGCAGTGCTAGAGATCGAGGTACGCAGTATTTT
. TRBJ2-4 . TRBV3-1/TRBV3-2 CASSPLGGEIAKNIQYF TGTGCCAGCAGCCCCCTAGGAGGGGAAATAGCCAAAAACATTCAGTACTTC